This T cell receptor (beta chain) was sequenced in a study of OX40 agonist ivuxolimab in advanced cancers. Findings and limits, study-wide: Low clonal expansion, among the lowest seen, marked partial responders at 0.1-3.0 mg/kg.

Concerning this clone: Its matching antigen is unknown.

Profiling relied on immunoSEQ multiplex PCR, and the TCRdb table lists in-frame clones only, not all of them. The sample contains around 90,000 clones, 92% of which appear only once. Exclusion applied to patients with autoimmune disease history or systemic immunosuppression. Patients had blood sampled at baseline and again on cycle 4 day 1 and cycle 7 day 1. Trimming removed 1 base from V and 8 bases from J; junction bases left unmatched: 8. CDR3 length: 15 residues. The germline V gene has CDR1 SGHNT and CDR2 YYREEE (reference sequence). The sample was CD4+ or CD8+ T cells sorted from blood, taken in a trial of the OX40 agonist ivuxolimab. The V and J genes are TRBV5-4 and TRBJ2-4, with 8 bases fitting TRBD2. This TCR came from an adult with an advanced solid tumor such as melanoma, head and neck, liver or kidney cancer. The chain's CDR3 is CASSLREGRGDIQYF. CDR3 DNA sequence: TGTGCCAGCAGCTTGCGGGAGGGCCGCGGGGACATTCAGTACTTC.